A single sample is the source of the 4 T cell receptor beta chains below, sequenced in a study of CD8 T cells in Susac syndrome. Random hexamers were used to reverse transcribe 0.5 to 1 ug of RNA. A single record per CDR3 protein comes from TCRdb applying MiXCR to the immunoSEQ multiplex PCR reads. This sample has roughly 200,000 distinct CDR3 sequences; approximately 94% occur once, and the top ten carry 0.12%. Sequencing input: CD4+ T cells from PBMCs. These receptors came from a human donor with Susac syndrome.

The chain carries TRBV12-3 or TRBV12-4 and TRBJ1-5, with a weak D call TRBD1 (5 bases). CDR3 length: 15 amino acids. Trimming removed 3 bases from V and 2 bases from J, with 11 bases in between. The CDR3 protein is CASSFWGTRNQPQHF. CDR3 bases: TGTGCCAGCAGTTTTTGGGGGACCCGCAATCAGCCCCAGCATTTT.

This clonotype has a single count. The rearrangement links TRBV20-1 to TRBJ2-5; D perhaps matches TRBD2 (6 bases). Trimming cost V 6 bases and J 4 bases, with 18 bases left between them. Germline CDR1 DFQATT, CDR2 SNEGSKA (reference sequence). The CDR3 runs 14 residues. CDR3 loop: CSATPPGGVETQYF. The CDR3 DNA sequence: TGCAGTGCAACCCCTCCCGGGGGTGTAGAGACCCAGTACTTC.

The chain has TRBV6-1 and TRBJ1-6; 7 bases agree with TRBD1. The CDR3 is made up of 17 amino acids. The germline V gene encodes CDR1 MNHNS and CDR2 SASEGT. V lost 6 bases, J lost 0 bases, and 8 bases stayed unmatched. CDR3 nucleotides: TGTGCCAGCAGGGGGGGACAGTTTAGCTCCTATAATTCACCCCTCCACTTT. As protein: CASRGGQFSSYNSPLHF.

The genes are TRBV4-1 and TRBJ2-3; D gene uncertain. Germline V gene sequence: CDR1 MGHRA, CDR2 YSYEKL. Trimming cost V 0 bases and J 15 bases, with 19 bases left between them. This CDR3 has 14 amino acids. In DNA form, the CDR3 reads TGCGCCAGCAGCCAAGAGAGAGGCTCCTTCTCGTACTATTTT. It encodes CASSQERGSFSYYF.